This T cell receptor (beta chain) was profiled in a study of cytotoxic CD8 clonotypes in ibrutinib-treated CLL. TCRdb's table, derived via immunoSEQ multiplex PCR, lists solely in-frame clones and lacks some. The data show tens of thousands of clones, with 49% seen just once and 15% to 20% held by the top ten. The germline V gene encodes CDR1 LNHDA and CDR2 SQIVND (reference sequence). The CDR3 covers 18 residues. With 5 bases clipped from V and 11 bases from J, the junction kept 20 bases outside the gene matches. The clonotype was recovered from a human donor with chronic lymphocytic leukemia. Source: PBMCs, taken before ibrutinib treatment. This chain joins TRBV19 and TRBJ2-3; 12 bases are shared with TRBD2. For the CDR3, the DNA is TGTGCCAGTAGTTCCGGGGACCTAGCGGGGGGGCCCAGAATTGTGCAGTATTTT. Protein: CASSSGDLAGGPRIVQYF. Supplemented by reference TRBV19 and TRBJ2-3, the full variable domain reads DGGITQSPKYLFRKEGQNVTLSCEQNLNHDAMYWYRQDPGQGLRLIYYSQIVNDFQKGDIAEGYSVSREKKESFPLTVTSAQKNPTAFYLCASSSGDLAGGPRIVQYFGPGTRLTVL.